This T cell receptor (beta chain) was sequenced for a study of CD8+ T cells in alopecia areata. On the study more broadly: Patients took tofacitinib for 6 to 18 months, followed by 6 drug-free months. Points from the study as a whole: Persistence during tofacitinib was seen for many expanded lesional clones in scalp and blood.

Treatment described: oral pan-JAK inhibitor, 5-10 mg twice daily. Extraction and reverse transcription of RNA yielded cDNA as the sequencing template. Profiling relied on immunoSEQ multiplex PCR, and the TCRdb table lists in-frame clones only, not all of them. The data contain 200,000 to 250,000 clones, approximately 47% of them singletons. With V trimmed by 7 bases and J by 7 bases, 7 bases remained unmatched. Germline CDR1 SQVTM, CDR2 ANQGSEA. This CDR3 is built from 14 residues. To note about this clone: Its antigen remains unknown.

The TCR comes from a human donor with alopecia areata. Sequenced material: CD4+ T cells sorted from blood, taken at approximately week 36, from a patient treated with tofacitinib. The V gene is TRBV29-1, the J gene TRBJ2-1; 13 bases align to TRBD2. The CDR3 DNA is TGCAGCGCTTCCGGGACTAGCGGGAAGAATGAGCAGTTCTTC. Residues: CSASGTSGKNEQFF.